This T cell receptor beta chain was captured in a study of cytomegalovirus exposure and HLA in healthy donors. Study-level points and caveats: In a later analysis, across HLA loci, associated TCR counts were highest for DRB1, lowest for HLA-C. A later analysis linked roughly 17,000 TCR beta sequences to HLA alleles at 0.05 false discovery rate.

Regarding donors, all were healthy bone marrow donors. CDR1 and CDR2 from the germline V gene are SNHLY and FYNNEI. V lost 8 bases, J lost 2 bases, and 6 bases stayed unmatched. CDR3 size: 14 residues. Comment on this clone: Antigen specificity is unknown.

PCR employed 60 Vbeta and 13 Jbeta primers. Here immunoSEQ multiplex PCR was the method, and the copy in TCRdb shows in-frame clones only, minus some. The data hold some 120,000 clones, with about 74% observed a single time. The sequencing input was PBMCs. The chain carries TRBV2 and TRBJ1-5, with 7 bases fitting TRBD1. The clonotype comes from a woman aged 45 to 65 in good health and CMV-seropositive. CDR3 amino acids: CASGPGTGNQPQHF. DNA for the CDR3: TGTGCCAGCGGTCCCGGGACAGGCAATCAGCCCCAGCATTTT.